A single sample gave rise to the 25 T cell receptor beta chains below, sequenced in a study of blood T cell repertoires in COVID-19. The repertoire was sequenced with immunoSEQ multiplex PCR; TCRdb's copy has only in-frame clones and lacks some. The top ten clones hold approximately 3.9% of a sample with more than 85,000 clones, over 60% of them seen once. Material for sequencing was peripheral blood. The receptor source for this set is an elderly woman with acute or convalescent COVID-19.

J is TRBJ1-2 and V is TRBV4-2; D ambiguous. V gave up 0 bases and J gave up 5 bases, with 4 bases separating them. Per the germline V gene, CDR1 is LGHNA and CDR2 is YNFKEQ. This CDR3 is 12 amino acids long. The CDR3 sequence is CASSQETYGYTF. CDR3 coding DNA: TGTGCCAGCAGCCAAGAAACATATGGCTACACCTTC.

The chain uses TRBV5-8 and TRBJ1-2, with 7 bases identical to TRBD1. V lost 2 bases, J lost 4 bases, and 8 bases stayed unmatched. Germline assignment: CDR1 SGHTS and CDR2 YDEGEE. The CDR3 is 15 residues long. Here the CDR3 reads CASSFQTGAIYGYTF. The CDR3 DNA follows: TGTGCCAGCAGCTTCCAAACAGGGGCAATCTATGGCTACACCTTC.

J is TRBJ2-2 and V is TRBV10-3; 9 nucleotides agree with TRBD2. V lost 3 bases, J lost 2 bases, and 4 bases stayed unmatched. Germline V gives CDR1 ENHRY, CDR2 SYGVKD. The length of the CDR3 is 16 residues. CDR3 sequence reads: CAISEAAGGNTGELFF. CDR3 nucleotide sequence: TGTGCCATCAGTGAAGCAGCGGGAGGTAACACCGGGGAGCTGTTTTTT.

A single count supports this clone. V is TRBV7-9 and J is TRBJ2-2, with TRBD2 matching 10 bases. CDR1 is SEHNR, CDR2 FQNEAQ, per germline (reference sequence). The J segment lost 4 bases and the V segment lost 2 bases, leaving 1 base of the junction unmatched. The CDR3 consists of 15 residues. CDR3 in DNA: TGTGCCAGCAGCTTACTAGCGGGGGTCACCGGGGAGCTGTTTTTT. Translation gives CASSLLAGVTGELFF.

J is TRBJ1-1 and V is TRBV7-9; maybe TRBD1 (5 bases). The germline gives CDR1 SEHNR, CDR2 FQNEAQ (reference sequence). The CDR3 has 14 amino acids. V lost 5 bases and J lost 0, with 10 bases in between. The CDR3 DNA reads TGTGCCAGCAGCCCAGACAGCATGAACACTGAAGCTTTCTTT. Translated: CASSPDSMNTEAFF. Full variable domain (missing parts from reference TRBV7-9 and TRBJ1-1): DTGVSQNPRHKITKRGQNVTFRCDPISEHNRLYWYRQTLGQGPEFLTYFQNEAQLEKSRLLSDRFSAERPKGSFSTLEIQRTEQGDSAMYLCASSPDSMNTEAFFGQGTRLTVV.

V is TRBV21-1 and J is TRBJ1-6; the table's D call TRBD1 went unverified against the DNA. TRBV21-1 is deemed a pseudogene. The CDR3 has 19 residues. The CDR3 sequence: CASSKSTRTRSSYNSPLHF. The CDR3 DNA is TGTGCCAGCAGCAAGTCAACAAGGACACGGAGCTCCTATAATTCACCCCTCCACTTT.

The CDR3 nucleotides are TGTGCCAGCAGCGACAGGGTGGACTATGGCTACACCTTC. Translation: CASSDRVDYGYTF. The chain uses TRBV6-5 and TRBJ1-2, with 7 positions matching TRBD1. J was trimmed by 3 bases and V by 6 bases; bases with no gene match: 4. Germline V gene sequence: CDR1 MNHEY, CDR2 SVGAGI. The CDR3 is 13 amino acids.

The CDR3 loop reads CASSPLGSTDTQYF. CDR3 sequence (DNA): TGTGCCAGCAGCCCCCTAGGAAGCACAGATACGCAGTATTTT. The chain recombines TRBV7-2 with TRBJ2-3; no firm D call. CDR3 length: 14 residues. Germline loops: CDR1 SGHTA, CDR2 FQGNSA. V was trimmed by 5 bases and J by 0 bases, leaving 9 bases between them.

The V gene is TRBV3-1 (or the pseudogene TRBV3-2), the J gene TRBJ2-6; 8 nucleotides agree with TRBD2. V trimming: 1 base; J trimming: 0 bases; junction bases outside the gene matches: 5. The germline V gene has CDR1 LGHDT and CDR2 YNNKEL (reference sequence). The CDR3 covers 18 residues. CDR3 residues: CASSQAAGGHSGANVLTF. CDR3 coding DNA: TGTGCCAGCAGCCAAGCGGCGGGGGGCCACTCTGGGGCCAACGTCCTGACTTTC.

The CDR3 is CASSVEGSLSYEQYF. CDR3 nucleotides: TGCGCCAGCAGTGTCGAGGGATCCTTGAGCTACGAGCAGTACTTC. The J gene is TRBJ2-7, the V gene TRBV10-2; a possible D gene is TRBD2 (5 bases). The V end was cut by 4 bases, the J end by 3 bases, with 16 bases between. The V gene's germline CDR1 is WSHSY and CDR2 SAAADI. The CDR3 has 15 amino acids.

This chain connects TRBV5-1 to TRBJ2-5; perhaps TRBD2 as D (5 bases). This CDR3 comprises 13 residues. The germline CDR1 and CDR2 sequences are SGHRS and YFSETQ. Between the trimmed V and J ends, which lost 0 bases and 6 bases, there was a span of 9 bases. In nucleotides, the CDR3 is TGCGCCAGCAGCTTGGTCGGGGATAAGACCCAGTACTTC. Protein sequence: CASSLVGDKTQYF.

The chain employs TRBV11-1 and TRBJ2-7; 14 positions agree with TRBD2. V was clipped by 0 bases and J by 2 bases; unmatched bases: 6. The CDR3 has 18 residues. Germline CDR1 and CDR2: SGHAT and FQDESV (reference sequence). The CDR3 loop reads CASSLAQTSGRAPYEQYF. The CDR3 region has the DNA TGTGCCAGCAGCTTAGCACAGACTAGCGGGAGGGCACCCTACGAGCAGTACTTC.

The chain links TRBV7-3 to TRBJ2-5; TRBD1 agrees at 7 bases. The CDR3 spans 13 residues. Losses at the gene ends were 4 bases for V and 5 bases for J; bases not matched to a gene: 4. Germline V gives CDR1 SGHTA, CDR2 FQGTGA. In DNA form, the CDR3 reads TGTGCCAGCAGCTCAGGGGGTAGGGAGACCCAGTACTTC. Its protein is CASSSGGRETQYF.

This CDR3 is CASRGTGFTEAFF. The CDR3 bases are TGTGCCAGCAGGGGGACAGGGTTTACTGAAGCTTTCTTT. The chain joins TRBV7-2 to TRBJ1-1; TRBD1 matches at 9 bases. Germline V gives CDR1 SGHTA, CDR2 FQGNSA. CDR3 size: 13 residues. V was clipped by 6 bases and J by 5 bases; unmatched bases: 4.

The chain joins TRBV11-2 to TRBJ1-6; 7 nucleotides line up with TRBD1. Trimming took 0 bases from V and 5 from J; bases not matched to a gene: 4. The CDR3 loop spans 16 amino acids. The V gene's germline CDR1 is SGHAT and CDR2 FQNNGV. The CDR3 DNA reads as TGTGCCAGCAGCTTAGAGGGACAGATGAATAATTCACCCCTCCACTTT. Translated: CASSLEGQMNNSPLHF.

The chain employs TRBV6-2 or TRBV6-3 and TRBJ2-7, with TRBD2 matching 10 bases. The V and J ends lost 6 bases and 1 base, in that order; junction bases with no gene match: 6. The CDR3 length is 15 residues. CDR1 MNHEY and CDR2 SVGEGT come from the germline V gene. The CDR3 bases are TGTGCCAGCAGCCTCCTAGCGGGAGAATCCTACGAGCAGTACTTC. Its translation: CASSLLAGESYEQYF.

The chain carries TRBV6-2 or TRBV6-3 and TRBJ2-7, with D possibly being TRBD2 (6 bases). The ends were cut back, 6 bases at V and 2 bases at J, with 14 bases in the middle. Germline CDR1 MNHEY, CDR2 SVGEGT. The CDR3 is 14 amino acids. The DNA of the CDR3 is TGTGCCAGCAGCCGGGACTTGGGGGCCTACGAGCAGTACTTC. Translated, it gives CASSRDLGAYEQYF.

The CDR3, as DNA: TGTGCCAGCAGCCCCGGACAGGGGGCAACTAATGAAAAACTGTTTTTT. It specifies CASSPGQGATNEKLFF. The chain uses TRBV7-8 and TRBJ1-4; the match to TRBD1 covers 10 bases. The V segment lost 5 bases and the J segment 0 bases; nucleotides outside the gene matches: 3. Germline loops: CDR1 SGHVS, CDR2 FQNEAQ. The CDR3 length is 16 residues. The variable domain in full, completed from reference TRBV7-8 and TRBJ1-4, reads GAGVSQSPRYKVAKRGQDVALRCDPISGHVSLFWYQQALGQGPEFLTYFQNEAQLDKSGLPSDRFFAERPEGSVSTLKIQRTQQEDSAVYLCASSPGQGATNEKLFFGSGTQLSVL.

Here the CDR3 DNA reads TGCGCCAGCAAGAGGAGCCCTAATGAAAAACTGTTTTTT. It is translated as CASKRSPNEKLFF. The chain joins TRBV5-1 to TRBJ1-4; D uncertain. With 6 bases removed from V and 3 bases from J, the gap between germline ends came to 9 bases. The CDR3 extends over 13 amino acids. CDR1 and CDR2 from the germline V gene are SGHRS and YFSETQ.

This clone was counted only a few times. The chain carries TRBV19 and TRBJ2-2, with 7 bases fitting TRBD1. From germline, CDR1 is LNHDA and CDR2 SQIVND (reference sequence). CDR3 length equals 13 residues. V shed 7 bases, J shed 6 bases, and the junction held 5 bases outside the gene matches. The CDR3 sequence: CASTPTGAGELFF. For the CDR3, the DNA is TGTGCCAGTACCCCCACAGGGGCCGGGGAGCTGTTTTTT.

This clone has only one observation. V gene TRBV7-9 combines with J gene TRBJ2-1, with a weak D call TRBD2 (6 bases). Germline CDR1 and CDR2: SEHNR and FQNEAQ (reference sequence). The CDR3 totals 15 residues. Trimming removed 3 bases from V and 5 bases from J, with 14 bases in between. The CDR3 loop reads CASSFGGMRDNEQFF. CDR3 DNA sequence: TGTGCCAGCAGCTTTGGCGGGATGAGAGACAATGAGCAGTTCTTC.

This clone was seen only once. The V and J genes are TRBV6-1 and TRBJ2-7; possible D gene TRBD1, 5 bases. Trimming took off 6 bases at V and 0 bases at J, with 15 bases between the two ends. The CDR3 spans 15 residues. Germline lookup yields CDR1 MNHNS and CDR2 SASEGT. This chain's CDR3 is CASRTAQGDSYEQYF. The CDR3 DNA sequence: TGTGCCAGCAGGACAGCCCAGGGCGACTCCTACGAGCAGTACTTC.

V and J are TRBV5-6 and TRBJ2-3; 10 positions match TRBD2. V was pared by 0 bases and J by 0 bases, with 7 bases of the junction left unmatched. Germline V gene lookup returns CDR1 SGHDT and CDR2 YYEEEE. This CDR3 region has 18 residues. The CDR3 spells CASSLVSSGGPSTDTQYF. CDR3 nucleotides: TGTGCCAGCAGCTTGGTGTCTAGCGGGGGCCCTAGCACAGATACGCAGTATTTT.

V gene TRBV3-1 (or the pseudogene TRBV3-2) combines with J gene TRBJ2-3, with 10 bases lining up with TRBD2. The V gene end was trimmed by 2 bases and the J gene end by 5 bases; junction bases not matched to a gene: 7. Germline V gene sequence: CDR1 LGHDT, CDR2 YNNKEL (reference sequence). CDR3 length: 16 residues. The CDR3 bases are TGTGCCAGCAGCCAACGGAGCGGGGGGGCAATAGATACGCAGTATTTT. This translates into CASSQRSGGAIDTQYF.

The gene calls are TRBV6-1 and TRBJ2-1, with D maybe TRBD2 (5 bases). The length of the CDR3 is 16 residues. The germline CDR1 and CDR2 sequences are MNHNS and SASEGT. V was shortened by 3 bases and J by 5 bases, with 17 bases between the two germline ends. CDR3 in amino acids: CASSDGRAQYHNEQFF. CDR3 bases: TGTGCCAGCAGTGATGGGCGGGCACAGTATCACAATGAGCAGTTCTTC.